This T cell receptor beta chain originates from a study of T cell responses to AZD1222 COVID-19 vaccine. The germline gives CDR1 SGHRS, CDR2 YFSETQ. CDR3 length equals 15 residues. Deletions cut 1 base from V and 4 bases from J, with 11 bases between. Turning to this clone: Its antigen remains unidentified.

Study observations and caveats: The repertoires were collected only after the peak T cell response. Across the whole spike, CD4 TCRs peaked at regions 160-218 and 743-854. Just a handful of people given AZD1222 tested seropositive at baseline.

Profiling relied on immunoSEQ multiplex PCR, and the TCRdb table lists in-frame clones only, not all of them. The sample holds some 150,000 clones, 70% to 90% seen once. The clonotype comes from an adult who had recovered from COVID-19. This chain uses TRBV5-1 with TRBJ2-2; possibly TRBD1 or TRBD2 for D (5 bases each). This sample comprised peripheral blood, obtained after recovery from COVID-19. Here the CDR3 reads CASSLNVGTTGELFF. CDR3 DNA: TGCGCCAGCAGCTTGAATGTGGGGACCACCGGGGAGCTGTTTTTT.